This TCR beta chain was sequenced in a study of cytomegalovirus exposure and HLA in healthy donors. PCR primers comprised 60 Vbeta and 13 Jbeta primers. Clones were read by immunoSEQ multiplex PCR, and TCRdb kept only the in-frame ones, dropping some. This sample has 100,000 to 150,000 clones; 8.9% occur once, and the top ten carry roughly 7.2%. Study-level results: Fewer than 200 TCR beta chains were listed as cytomegalovirus-associated. When the data were analyzed later, several of the most significant clusters appeared to be linked to common viral pathogens.

This CDR3 has 14 residues. Trimming removed 2 bases at V and 5 bases at J, with 12 bases between. Germline CDR1 SGHVS, CDR2 FNYEAQ. This clone appeared a few times. What it recognizes is unknown. What was sequenced was PBMCs. V is TRBV7-6 and J is TRBJ1-1; possibly TRBD1 for D (6 bases). This receptor was obtained from a woman in her thirties or forties in good health and CMV-seropositive. The CDR3 spells CASSLSGGLTEAFF. CDR3 sequence (DNA): TGTGCCAGCAGCTTATCCGGGGGGCTTACTGAAGCTTTCTTT.